This T cell receptor (beta chain) was sequenced during a study of T cell repertoires in aging, cancer and after chemotherapy. Study details: The whole study produced a dataset of around 8.4 million TCR reads.

Amplification of TCR beta used genomic DNA extracted from peripheral blood. Germline CDR1 SGHAT, CDR2 FQDESV (reference sequence). The CDR3 contains 16 residues. The J segment lost 2 bases and the V segment lost 5 bases, leaving 8 bases of the junction unmatched. Rearranged V-D-J TRB sequences were amplified with a mixed TRB-A/B primer pool. MiXCR was run by TCRdb on the multiplex PCR reads, yielding one entry per CDR3 protein. The sample lists 7,000 to 9,500 distinct CDR3 sequences, around 33% seen once, with around 3.6% in the top ten. The gene calls are TRBV11-1 and TRBJ1-1; 10 positions match TRBD1. This sequence originates from a human donor in good health. The material sequenced was blood. CDR3 DNA sequence: TGTGCCAGCAGCCAACGCCGGACAGGGGGAAACACTGAAGCTTTCTTT. Its translation: CASSQRRTGGNTEAFF.